These 3 T cell receptor beta chains originate from one sample sequenced in a study of blood T cell repertoires in COVID-19. Profiled with immunoSEQ multiplex PCR; TCRdb holds only in-frame clones, not every one. This sample has around 50,000 clones; roughly 82% occur once, and the top ten carry roughly 7%. Specimen: peripheral blood. Every receptor here comes from a man aged 35 to 55 with acute or convalescent COVID-19.

The V and J genes are TRBV27 and TRBJ2-5, with a tentative D call TRBD2 (7 bases). The CDR3 spans 12 residues. CDR1 MNHEY and CDR2 SMNVEV come from the germline V gene (reference sequence). V lost 8 bases to trimming and J lost 5 bases, with 12 bases between them. In nucleotides, the CDR3 is TGTGCCAGCGGGGGGGGCCGGGAGACCCAGTACTTC. It is translated as CASGGGRETQYF.

This chain links TRBV10-3 with TRBJ2-7; D might be TRBD1 (6 bases). The V gene lost 6 bases and the J gene lost 4 bases, with 16 bases spanning the gap. This CDR3 spans 14 amino acids. Germline V gene data show CDR1 as ENHRY and CDR2 as SYGVKD. The CDR3 sequence: CAISAGVEGYEQYF. The CDR3 DNA sequence: TGTGCCATCAGCGCAGGGGTGGAAGGGTACGAGCAGTACTTC.

This clone is a singleton in its sample. This chain links TRBV30 with TRBJ1-1; D might be TRBD1 (6 bases). Germline assignment: CDR1 GTSNPN and CDR2 SVGIG (reference sequence). The CDR3 is 13 amino acids. V gave up 3 bases and J gave up 1 base, with 9 bases separating them. The CDR3 reads CAWSGQRNTEAFF. The CDR3 nucleotides are TGTGCCTGGAGCGGACAGAGGAACACTGAAGCTTTCTTT. Supplemented by reference TRBV30 and TRBJ1-1, the full variable domain reads SQTIHQWPATLVQPVGSPLSLECTVEGTSNPNLYWYRQAAGRGLQLLFYSVGIGQISSEVPQNLSASRPQDRQFILSSKKLLLSDSGFYLCAWSGQRNTEAFFGQGTRLTVV.